One and the same sample provided the 5 T cell receptor beta chains below, sequenced in a study of blood T cell repertoires in COVID-19. TCRdb keeps only in-frame clones here, not all; method: immunoSEQ multiplex PCR. Among some 250,000 clones, approximately 91% were seen once, and the ten largest hold about 0.64%. The sample consisted of peripheral blood. The source is a human donor in a cohort sampled during active COVID-19.

V usage is TRBV24-1 and J usage is TRBJ1-4; D may be TRBD1 (5 bases). Trimming cost V 1 base and J 0 bases, with 14 bases left between them. The CDR3 spans 18 residues. Germline assignment: CDR1 KGHDR and CDR2 SFDVKD. This chain's CDR3 is CATSDFYRRGSTNEKLFF. CDR3 bases: TGTGCCACCAGTGATTTTTATCGTAGGGGATCAACTAATGAAAAACTGTTTTTT.

The V call is TRBV6-5, the J call TRBJ2-7, with TRBD1 matching over 7 bases. The V gene's germline CDR1 is MNHEY and CDR2 SVGAGI. Losses at the gene ends were 5 bases for V and 2 bases for J; bases not matched to a gene: 9. The CDR3 loop spans 15 amino acids. The CDR3 coding sequence is TGTGCCAGCAGTCAAACCGGGACAGACACCTACGAGCAGTACTTC. Encoded protein: CASSQTGTDTYEQYF.

This chain's CDR3 is CASSYTGEQYF. In DNA, the CDR3 is TGTGCCAGCAGTTATACTGGCGAGCAGTACTTC. The chain recombines TRBV12-3 or TRBV12-4 with TRBJ2-7; D not resolved. V lost 4 bases and J 6 bases, leaving 7 bases between the germline ends. The CDR3 consists of 11 residues.

The gene calls are TRBV6-6 and TRBJ2-3; 9 bases match TRBD2. V lost 0 bases to trimming and J lost 3 bases; unmatched junction nucleotides: 4. Germline CDR1 and CDR2: MNHNY and SVGAGI (reference sequence). The CDR3 consists of 16 residues. CDR3 loop: CASSYSYLAGTDTQYF. The DNA for the CDR3 is TGTGCCAGCAGTTACTCGTATCTAGCGGGGACAGATACGCAGTATTTT.

The chain links TRBV4-3 to TRBJ2-3; 8 bases align to TRBD2. The CDR3 runs 17 residues. Germline values: CDR1 LGHNA, CDR2 YSLEER. V lost 0 bases and J lost 6; bases outside the gene matches: 11. Here the CDR3 DNA reads TGCGCCAGCAGCCAAGATTTGCCAGCGGGAGCCCCCGATACGCAGTATTTT. Translating gives CASSQDLPAGAPDTQYF.